The clone carrying this TCR beta chain was observed a single time. Its antigen is unknown. The sample is drawn from a study of somatic mutations in cytotoxic T cells in rheumatoid arthritis. General observations from the study: There were about an eighth of the roughly 65 patients in whom the largest CD8+ clone exceeded 20% of CD8+ cells. Antigen targets of the expanded CD8+ clones remained unidentified.

Magnetic beads with positive selection isolated CD4+ and CD8+ fractions, whose purity was verified by flow cytometry. Trimming removed 3 bases from V and 0 bases from J, with 12 bases in between. The CDR3 contains 16 residues. The germline gives CDR1 SGHAT, CDR2 FQNNGV. Assay used: immunoSEQ multiplex PCR; TCRdb lists only in-frame clones, some missing. The data show approximately 3,200 clones, about four fifths seen once. What was sequenced was CD8+ T cells sorted from blood. The TCR originated in a man in his forties with rheumatoid arthritis. J is TRBJ2-1 and V is TRBV11-2; D is ambiguous. CDR3 in amino acids: CASSFDSFRSYNEQFF. For the CDR3, the DNA is TGTGCCAGCAGCTTCGACTCGTTTCGCTCCTACAATGAGCAGTTCTTC. The entire variable domain, with the rest obtained from reference TRBV11-2 and TRBJ2-1, is as follows: EAGVAQSPRYKIIEKRQSVAFWCNPISGHATLYWYQQILGQGPKLLIQFQNNGVVDDSQLPKDRFSAERLKGVDSTLKIQPAKLEDSAVYLCASSFDSFRSYNEQFFGPGTRLTVL.